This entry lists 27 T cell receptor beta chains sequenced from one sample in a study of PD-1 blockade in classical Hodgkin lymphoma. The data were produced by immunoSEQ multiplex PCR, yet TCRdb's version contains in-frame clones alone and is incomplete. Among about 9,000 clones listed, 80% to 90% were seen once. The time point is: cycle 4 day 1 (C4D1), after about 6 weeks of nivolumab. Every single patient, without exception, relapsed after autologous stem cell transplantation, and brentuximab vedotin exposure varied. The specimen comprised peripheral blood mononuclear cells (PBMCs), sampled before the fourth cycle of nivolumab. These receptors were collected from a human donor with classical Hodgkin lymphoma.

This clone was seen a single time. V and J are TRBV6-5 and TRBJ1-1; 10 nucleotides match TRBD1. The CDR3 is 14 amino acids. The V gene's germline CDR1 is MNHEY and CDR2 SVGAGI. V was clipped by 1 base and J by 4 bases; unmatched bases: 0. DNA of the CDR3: TGTGCCAGCAGTTACTGGACAGGGGGCACTGAAGCTTTCTTT. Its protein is CASSYWTGGTEAFF.

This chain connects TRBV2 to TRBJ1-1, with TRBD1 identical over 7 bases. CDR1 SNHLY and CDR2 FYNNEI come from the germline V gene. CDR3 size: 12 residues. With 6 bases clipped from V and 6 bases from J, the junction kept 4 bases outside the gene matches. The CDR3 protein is CASRTGIPEAFF. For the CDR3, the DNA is TGTGCCAGCAGGACAGGGATCCCTGAAGCTTTCTTT. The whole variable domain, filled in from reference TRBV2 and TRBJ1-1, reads EPEVTQTPSHQVTQMGQEVILRCVPISNHLYFYWYRQILGQKVEFLVSFYNNEISEKSEIFDDQFSVERPDGSNFTLKIRSTKLEDSAMYFCASRTGIPEAFFGQGTRLTVV.

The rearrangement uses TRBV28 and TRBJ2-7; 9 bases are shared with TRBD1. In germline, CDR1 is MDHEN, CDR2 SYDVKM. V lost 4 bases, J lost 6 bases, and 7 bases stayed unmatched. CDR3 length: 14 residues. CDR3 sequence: CASSYRGLFGEQYF. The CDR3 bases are TGTGCCAGCAGTTACAGGGGGCTTTTTGGCGAGCAGTACTTC.

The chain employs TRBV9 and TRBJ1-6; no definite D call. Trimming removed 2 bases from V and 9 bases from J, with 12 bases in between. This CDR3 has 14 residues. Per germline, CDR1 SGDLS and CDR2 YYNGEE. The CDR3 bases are TGTGCCAGCAGCGTCGAAGCTTTGCGTTCACCCCTCCACTTT. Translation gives CASSVEALRSPLHF.

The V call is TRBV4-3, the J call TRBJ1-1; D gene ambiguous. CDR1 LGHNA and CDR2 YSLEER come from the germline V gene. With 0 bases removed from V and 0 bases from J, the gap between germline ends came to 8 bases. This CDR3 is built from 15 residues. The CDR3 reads CASSQDPDMNTEAFF. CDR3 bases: TGCGCCAGCAGCCAAGACCCAGATATGAACACTGAAGCTTTCTTT.

The CDR3 nucleotides read TGTGCCAGTAGTATAACGGACAATCAGCCCCAGCATTTT. Protein sequence: CASSITDNQPQHF. This chain uses TRBV19 with TRBJ1-5; D ambiguous. This CDR3 contains 13 residues. From germline, CDR1 is LNHDA and CDR2 SQIVND (reference sequence). The ends were cut back, 2 bases at V and 3 bases at J, with 5 bases in the middle.

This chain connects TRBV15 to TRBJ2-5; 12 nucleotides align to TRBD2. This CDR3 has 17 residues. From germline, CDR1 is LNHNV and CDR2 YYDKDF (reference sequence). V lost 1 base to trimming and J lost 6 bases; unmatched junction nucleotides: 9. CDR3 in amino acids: CATSRAPSGGAVKTQYF. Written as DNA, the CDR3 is TGTGCCACCAGCAGAGCCCCTAGCGGGGGGGCCGTGAAGACCCAGTACTTC.

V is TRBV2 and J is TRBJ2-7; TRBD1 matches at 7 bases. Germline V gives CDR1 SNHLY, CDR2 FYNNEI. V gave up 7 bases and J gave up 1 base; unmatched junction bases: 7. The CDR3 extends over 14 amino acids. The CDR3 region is CASIGGRGSYEQYF. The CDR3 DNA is TGTGCCAGCATCGGAGGCAGGGGGTCCTACGAGCAGTACTTC.

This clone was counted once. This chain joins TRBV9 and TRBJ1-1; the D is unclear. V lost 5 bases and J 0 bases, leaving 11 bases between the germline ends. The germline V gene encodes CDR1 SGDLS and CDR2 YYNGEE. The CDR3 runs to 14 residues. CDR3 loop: CASSREAMNTEAFF. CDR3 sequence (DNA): TGTGCCAGCAGTAGGGAAGCCATGAACACTGAAGCTTTCTTT. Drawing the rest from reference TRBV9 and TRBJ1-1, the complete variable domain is DSGVTQTPKHLITATGQRVTLRCSPRSGDLSVYWYQQSLDQGLQFLIQYYNGEERAKGNILERFSAQQFPDLHSELNLSSLELGDSALYFCASSREAMNTEAFFGQGTRLTVV.

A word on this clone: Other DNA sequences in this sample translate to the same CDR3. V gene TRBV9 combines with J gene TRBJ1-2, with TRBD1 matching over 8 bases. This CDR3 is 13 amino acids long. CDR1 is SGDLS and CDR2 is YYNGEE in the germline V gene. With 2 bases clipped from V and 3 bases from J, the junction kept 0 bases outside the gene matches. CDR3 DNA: TGTGCCAGCAGCGTGGGACAGGACTATGGCTACACCTTC. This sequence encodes CASSVGQDYGYTF.

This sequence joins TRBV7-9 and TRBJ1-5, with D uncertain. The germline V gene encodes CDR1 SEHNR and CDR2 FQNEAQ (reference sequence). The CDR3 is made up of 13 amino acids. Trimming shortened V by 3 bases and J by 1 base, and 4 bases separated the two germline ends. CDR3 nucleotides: TGTGCCAGCAGCTTGGACAGCAATCAGCCCCAGCATTTT. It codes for CASSLDSNQPQHF.

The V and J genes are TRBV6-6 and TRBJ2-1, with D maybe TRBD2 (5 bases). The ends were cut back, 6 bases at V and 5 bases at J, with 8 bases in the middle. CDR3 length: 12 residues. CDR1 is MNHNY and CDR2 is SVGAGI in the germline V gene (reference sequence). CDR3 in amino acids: CASSTGDNEQFF. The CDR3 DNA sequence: TGTGCCAGCAGCACCGGGGACAATGAGCAGTTCTTC.

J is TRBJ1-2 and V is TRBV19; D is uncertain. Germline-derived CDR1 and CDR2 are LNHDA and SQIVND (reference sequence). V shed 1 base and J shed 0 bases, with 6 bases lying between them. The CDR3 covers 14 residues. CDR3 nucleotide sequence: TGTGCCAGTAGTATAGGCGGGACTAACTATGGCTACACCTTC. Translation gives CASSIGGTNYGYTF.

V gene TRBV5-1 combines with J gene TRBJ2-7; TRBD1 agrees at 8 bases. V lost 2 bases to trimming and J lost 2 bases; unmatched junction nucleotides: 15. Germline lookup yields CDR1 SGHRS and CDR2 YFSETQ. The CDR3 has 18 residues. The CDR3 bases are TGCGCCAGCAGCTTACGCGGGACAGGCCCGAGTGTCGCCTACGAGCAGTACTTC. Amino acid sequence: CASSLRGTGPSVAYEQYF.

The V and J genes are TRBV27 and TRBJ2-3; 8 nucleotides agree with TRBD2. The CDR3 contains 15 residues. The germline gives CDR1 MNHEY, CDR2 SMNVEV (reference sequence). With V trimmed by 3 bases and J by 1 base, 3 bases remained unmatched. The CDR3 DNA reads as TGTGCCAGCAGTTTTGCGACTAGCGGCACAGATACGCAGTATTTT. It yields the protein CASSFATSGTDTQYF.

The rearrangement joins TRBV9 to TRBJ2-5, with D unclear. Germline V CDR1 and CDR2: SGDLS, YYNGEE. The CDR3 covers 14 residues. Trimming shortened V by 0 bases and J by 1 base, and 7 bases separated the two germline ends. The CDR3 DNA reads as TGTGCCAGCAGCGTAGGCCCAGGCCAAGAGACCCAGTACTTC. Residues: CASSVGPGQETQYF.

Here the CDR3 DNA reads TGTGCCAGCAGCGCCCGAACAGGGGAAGGCTCTGGAAACACCATATATTTT. It is translated as CASSARTGEGSGNTIYF. The V gene is TRBV9, the J gene TRBJ1-3; 7 nucleotides line up with TRBD1. Germline V lookup: CDR1 SGDLS, CDR2 YYNGEE. The V gene end was trimmed by 3 bases and the J gene end by 0 bases; junction bases not matched to a gene: 9. The CDR3 is made up of 17 amino acids.

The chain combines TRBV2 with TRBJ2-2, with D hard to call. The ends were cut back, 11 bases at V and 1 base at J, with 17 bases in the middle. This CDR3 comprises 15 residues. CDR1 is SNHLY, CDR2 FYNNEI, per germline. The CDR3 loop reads CAGYPGPLNTGELFF. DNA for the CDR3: TGTGCCGGGTACCCAGGACCCCTGAACACCGGGGAGCTGTTTTTT.

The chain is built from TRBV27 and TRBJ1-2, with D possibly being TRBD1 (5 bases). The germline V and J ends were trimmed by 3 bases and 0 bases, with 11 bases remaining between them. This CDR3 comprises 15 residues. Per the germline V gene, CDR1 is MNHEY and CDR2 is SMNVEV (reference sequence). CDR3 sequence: CASSLEGLANYGYTF. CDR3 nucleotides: TGTGCCAGCAGTTTGGAGGGGTTAGCTAACTATGGCTACACCTTC.

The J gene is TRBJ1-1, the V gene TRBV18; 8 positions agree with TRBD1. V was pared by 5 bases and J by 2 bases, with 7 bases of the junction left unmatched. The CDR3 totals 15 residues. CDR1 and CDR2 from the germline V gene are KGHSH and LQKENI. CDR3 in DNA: TGTGCCAGCTCAACTTACAGGGGGGCAAACACTGAAGCTTTCTTT. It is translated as CASSTYRGANTEAFF.

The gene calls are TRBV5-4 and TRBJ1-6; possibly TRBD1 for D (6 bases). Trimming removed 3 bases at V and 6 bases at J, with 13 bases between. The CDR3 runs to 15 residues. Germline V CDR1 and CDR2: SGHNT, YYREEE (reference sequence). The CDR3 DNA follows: TGTGCCAGCAGCTGGGGGGGACAAATTAATTCACCCCTCCACTTT. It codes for CASSWGGQINSPLHF.

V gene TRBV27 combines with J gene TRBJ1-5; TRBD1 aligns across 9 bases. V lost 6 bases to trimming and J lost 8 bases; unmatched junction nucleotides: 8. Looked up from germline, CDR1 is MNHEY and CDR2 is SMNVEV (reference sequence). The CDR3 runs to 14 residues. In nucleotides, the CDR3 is TGTGCCAGCAGCTTTACAGGGGGCGGCGAGCCCCAGCATTTT. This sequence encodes CASSFTGGGEPQHF.

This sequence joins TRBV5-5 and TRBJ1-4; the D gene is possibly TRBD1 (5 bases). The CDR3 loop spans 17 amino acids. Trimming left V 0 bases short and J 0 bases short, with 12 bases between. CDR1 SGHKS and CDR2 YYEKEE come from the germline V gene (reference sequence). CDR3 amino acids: CASSLAGRETTNEKLFF. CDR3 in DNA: TGTGCCAGCAGCTTGGCCGGCAGGGAGACAACTAATGAAAAACTGTTTTTT.

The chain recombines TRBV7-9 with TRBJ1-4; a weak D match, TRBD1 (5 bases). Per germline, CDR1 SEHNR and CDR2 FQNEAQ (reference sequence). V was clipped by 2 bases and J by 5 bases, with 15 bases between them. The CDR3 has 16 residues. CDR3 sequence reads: CASSLRRSGGNEKLFF. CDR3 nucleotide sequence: TGTGCCAGCAGCTTAAGGAGGTCCGGGGGAAATGAAAAACTGTTTTTT.

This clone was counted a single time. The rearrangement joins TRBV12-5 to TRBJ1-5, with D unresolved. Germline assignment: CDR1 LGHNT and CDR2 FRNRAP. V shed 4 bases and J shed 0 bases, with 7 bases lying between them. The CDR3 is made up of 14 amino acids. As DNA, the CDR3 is TGTGCTAGTGGTTCCTCTTATAGCAATCAGCCCCAGCATTTT. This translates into CASGSSYSNQPQHF.

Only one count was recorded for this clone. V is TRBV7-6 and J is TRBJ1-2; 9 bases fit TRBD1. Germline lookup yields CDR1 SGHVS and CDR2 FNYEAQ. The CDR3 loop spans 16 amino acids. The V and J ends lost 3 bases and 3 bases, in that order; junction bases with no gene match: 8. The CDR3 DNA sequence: TGTGCCAGCAGCTTTGAGCCGGGACAGGGATACTATGGCTACACCTTC. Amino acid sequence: CASSFEPGQGYYGYTF.

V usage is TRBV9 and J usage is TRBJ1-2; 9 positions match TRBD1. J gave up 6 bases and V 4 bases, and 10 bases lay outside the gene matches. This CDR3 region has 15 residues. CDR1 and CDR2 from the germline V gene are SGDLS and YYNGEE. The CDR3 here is CASSQTRTGEHGYTF. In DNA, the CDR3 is TGTGCCAGCAGCCAAACAAGGACAGGGGAACATGGCTACACCTTC.